This TCR beta chain was sequenced during a study of T cell responses to AZD1222 COVID-19 vaccine. Some clones are missing from TCRdb's copy, which holds only in-frame ones; the method was immunoSEQ multiplex PCR. The sample lists tens of thousands of clones; around 86% were seen once. Study-wide findings and caveats: CD4 TCRs associated with vaccination spanned spike, dominating at 160-218 and 743-854. It should be noted that donors were predominantly white British and more often female, and clonal diversity was possibly underestimated.

This CDR3 is built from 12 residues. Germline CDR1 and CDR2: SGDLS and YYNGEE. V lost 4 bases, J lost 4 bases, and 9 bases lay in between. This clone occurred once. Its antigen is undetermined. The chain has TRBV9 and TRBJ2-7; D not certain. The TCR sequence derives from an adult in good health. The sequenced sample was peripheral blood, obtained on day 0 of AZD1222 vaccination. The CDR3 protein is CASSSIPYEQYF. CDR3 nucleotide sequence: TGTGCCAGCAGCAGTATCCCTTACGAGCAGTACTTC.